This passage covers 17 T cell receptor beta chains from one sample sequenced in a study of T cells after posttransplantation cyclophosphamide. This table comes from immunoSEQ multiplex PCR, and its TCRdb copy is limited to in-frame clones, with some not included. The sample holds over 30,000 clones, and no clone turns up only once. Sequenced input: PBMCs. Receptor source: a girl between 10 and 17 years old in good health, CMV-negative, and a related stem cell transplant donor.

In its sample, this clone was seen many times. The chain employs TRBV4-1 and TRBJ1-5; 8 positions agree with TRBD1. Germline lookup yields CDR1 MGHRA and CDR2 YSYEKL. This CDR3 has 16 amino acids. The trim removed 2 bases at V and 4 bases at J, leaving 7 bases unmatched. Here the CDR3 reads CASSQFGQGGNQPQHF. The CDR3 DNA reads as TGCGCCAGCAGCCAATTTGGACAGGGTGGGAATCAGCCCCAGCATTTT.

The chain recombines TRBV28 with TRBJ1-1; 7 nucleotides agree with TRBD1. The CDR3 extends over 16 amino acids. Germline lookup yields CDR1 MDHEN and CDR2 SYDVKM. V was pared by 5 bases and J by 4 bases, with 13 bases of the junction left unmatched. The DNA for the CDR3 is TGTGCCAGCAGTCCTCTCGGACAGGCCGACGGCACTGAAGCTTTCTTT. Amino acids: CASSPLGQADGTEAFF.

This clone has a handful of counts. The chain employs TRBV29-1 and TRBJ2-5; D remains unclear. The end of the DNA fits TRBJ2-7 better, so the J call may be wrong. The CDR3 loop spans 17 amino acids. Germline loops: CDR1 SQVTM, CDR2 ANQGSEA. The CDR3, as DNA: TGCAGCGTTGCCCGACATCCCGACGGCCCCCTTTTAGGCGAGCAGTACTTC. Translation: CSVARHPDGPLLGEQYF.

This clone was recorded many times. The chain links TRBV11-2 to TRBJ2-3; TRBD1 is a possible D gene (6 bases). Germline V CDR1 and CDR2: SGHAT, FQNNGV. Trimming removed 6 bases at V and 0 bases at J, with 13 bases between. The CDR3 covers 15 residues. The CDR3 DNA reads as TGTGCCAGCAGTAAGGGAACAGGGAGCACAGATACGCAGTATTTT. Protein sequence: CASSKGTGSTDTQYF. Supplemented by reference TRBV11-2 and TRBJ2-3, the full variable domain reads EAGVAQSPRYKIIEKRQSVAFWCNPISGHATLYWYQQILGQGPKLLIQFQNNGVVDDSQLPKDRFSAERLKGVDSTLKIQPAKLEDSAVYLCASSKGTGSTDTQYFGPGTRLTVL.

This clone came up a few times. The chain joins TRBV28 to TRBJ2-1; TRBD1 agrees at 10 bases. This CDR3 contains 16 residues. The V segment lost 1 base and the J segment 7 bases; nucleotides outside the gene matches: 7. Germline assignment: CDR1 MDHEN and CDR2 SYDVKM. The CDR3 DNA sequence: TGTGCCAGCAGTTTATTGGCGACAGGGGGCGCGAATGAGCAGTTCTTC. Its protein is CASSLLATGGANEQFF.

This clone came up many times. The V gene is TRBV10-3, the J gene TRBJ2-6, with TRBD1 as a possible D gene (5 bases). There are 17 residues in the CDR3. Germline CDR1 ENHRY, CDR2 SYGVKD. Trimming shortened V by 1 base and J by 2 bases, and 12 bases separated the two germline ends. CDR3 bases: TGTGCCATCAGTGAGTGGGATGAGACAGCTGGGGCCAACGTCCTGACTTTC. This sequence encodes CAISEWDETAGANVLTF.

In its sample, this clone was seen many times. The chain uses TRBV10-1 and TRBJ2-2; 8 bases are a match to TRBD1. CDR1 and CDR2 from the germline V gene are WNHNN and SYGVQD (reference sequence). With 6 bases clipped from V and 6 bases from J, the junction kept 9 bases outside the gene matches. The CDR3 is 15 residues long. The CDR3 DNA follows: TGCGCCAGCAGCCCACAGGGGGACCAAGCCGGGGAGCTGTTTTTT. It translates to CASSPQGDQAGELFF.

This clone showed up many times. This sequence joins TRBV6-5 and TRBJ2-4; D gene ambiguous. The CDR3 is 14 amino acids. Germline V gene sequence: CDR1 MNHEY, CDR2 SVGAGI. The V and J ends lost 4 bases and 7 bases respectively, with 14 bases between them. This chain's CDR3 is CASSSDPIWNIQYF. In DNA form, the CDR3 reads TGTGCCAGCAGTTCTGATCCTATTTGGAACATTCAGTACTTC.

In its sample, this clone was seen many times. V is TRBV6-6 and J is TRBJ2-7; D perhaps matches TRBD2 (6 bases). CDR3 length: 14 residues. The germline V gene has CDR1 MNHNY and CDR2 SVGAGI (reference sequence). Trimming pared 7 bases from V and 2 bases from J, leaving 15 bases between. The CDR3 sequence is CASTPGTPPYEQYF. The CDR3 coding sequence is TGTGCCAGCACCCCCGGGACTCCCCCCTACGAGCAGTACTTC.

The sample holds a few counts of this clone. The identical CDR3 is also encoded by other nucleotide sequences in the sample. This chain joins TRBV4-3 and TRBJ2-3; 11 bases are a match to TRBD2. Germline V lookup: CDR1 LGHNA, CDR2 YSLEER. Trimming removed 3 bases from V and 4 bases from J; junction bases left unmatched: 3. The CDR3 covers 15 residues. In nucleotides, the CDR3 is TGCGCCAGCAGCCATACTAGCGGGAGTGCAGATACGCAGTATTTT. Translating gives CASSHTSGSADTQYF.

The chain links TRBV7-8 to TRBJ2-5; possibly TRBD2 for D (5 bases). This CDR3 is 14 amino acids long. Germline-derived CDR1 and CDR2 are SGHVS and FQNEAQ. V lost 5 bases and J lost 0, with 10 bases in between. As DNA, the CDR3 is TGTGCCAGCAGCCTCTGGACTGACCAAGAGACCCAGTACTTC. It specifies CASSLWTDQETQYF.

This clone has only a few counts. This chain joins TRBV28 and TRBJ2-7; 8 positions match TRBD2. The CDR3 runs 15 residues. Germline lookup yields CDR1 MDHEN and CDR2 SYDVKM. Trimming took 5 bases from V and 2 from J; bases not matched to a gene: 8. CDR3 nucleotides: TGTGCCAGCAGTCCAACTAGCGGCTTTACCTACGAGCAGTACTTC. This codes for CASSPTSGFTYEQYF.

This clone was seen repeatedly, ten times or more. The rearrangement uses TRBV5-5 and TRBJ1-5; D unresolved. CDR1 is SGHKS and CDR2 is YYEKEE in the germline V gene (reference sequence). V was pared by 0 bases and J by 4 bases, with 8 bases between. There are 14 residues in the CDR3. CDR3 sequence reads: CASSLAADNQPQHF. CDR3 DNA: TGTGCCAGCAGCTTGGCCGCAGATAATCAGCCCCAGCATTTT.

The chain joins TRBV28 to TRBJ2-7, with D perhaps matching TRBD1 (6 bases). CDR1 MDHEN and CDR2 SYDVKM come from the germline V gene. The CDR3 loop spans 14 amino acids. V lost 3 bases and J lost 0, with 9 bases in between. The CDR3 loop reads CASSFRTASYEQYF. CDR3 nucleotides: TGTGCCAGCAGTTTTCGGACAGCCTCCTACGAGCAGTACTTC.

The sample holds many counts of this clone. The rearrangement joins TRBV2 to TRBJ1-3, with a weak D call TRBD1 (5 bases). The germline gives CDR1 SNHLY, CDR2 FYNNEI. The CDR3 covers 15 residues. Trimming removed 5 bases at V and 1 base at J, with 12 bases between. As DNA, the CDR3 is TGTGCCAGCAGTAGAACAGGCGATTCTGGAAACACCATATATTTT. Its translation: CASSRTGDSGNTIYF.

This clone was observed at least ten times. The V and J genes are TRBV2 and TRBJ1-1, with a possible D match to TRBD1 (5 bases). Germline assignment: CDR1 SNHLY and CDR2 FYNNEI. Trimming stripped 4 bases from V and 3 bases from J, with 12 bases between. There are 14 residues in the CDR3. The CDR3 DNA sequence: TGTGCCAGCAGTGGGCAGGGATTGGACACTGAAGCTTTCTTT. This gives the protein CASSGQGLDTEAFF. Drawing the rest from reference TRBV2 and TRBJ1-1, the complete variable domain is EPEVTQTPSHQVTQMGQEVILRCVPISNHLYFYWYRQILGQKVEFLVSFYNNEISEKSEIFDDQFSVERPDGSNFTLKIRSTKLEDSAMYFCASSGQGLDTEAFFGQGTRLTVV.

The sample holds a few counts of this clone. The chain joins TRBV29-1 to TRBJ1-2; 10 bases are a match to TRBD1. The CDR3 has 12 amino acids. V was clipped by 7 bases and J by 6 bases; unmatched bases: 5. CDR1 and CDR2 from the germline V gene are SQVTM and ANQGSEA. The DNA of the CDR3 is TGCAGCGCTGGGGACAGGGGTAATGGCTACACCTTC. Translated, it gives CSAGDRGNGYTF.